One and the same sample provided the 18 T cell receptor beta chains below, sequenced in a study of shared clonotypes between healthy human individuals. This table comes from immunoSEQ multiplex PCR, and its TCRdb copy is limited to in-frame clones, with some not included. The data show about 2.2 million clones, with around 95% seen just once and 1.5% to 2% held by the top ten. Terminally differentiated effector memory CD45RA+ cells were excluded from the naive CD8 cells, which were CD45RO-negative and positively selected for CCR7. The sample was naive CD8+ T cells from PBMCs. The receptor source for this set is a man aged 18 to 29 in good health. Some clones in this sample may be carry-over from other donors' samples.

The chain carries TRBV5-1 and TRBJ2-2; TRBD1 aligns across 11 bases. From germline, CDR1 is SGHRS and CDR2 YFSETQ. The CDR3 is 19 amino acids. V shed 4 bases and J 6 bases; nucleotides not matched to a gene: 17. Here the CDR3 DNA reads TGCGCCAGCAGCGTTCCGGGACAGGGGGGAACGCATCCTCCCGGGGAGCTGTTTTTT. Translation: CASSVPGQGGTHPPGELFF.

The chain links TRBV11-2 to TRBJ2-3; 7 nucleotides align to TRBD2. Trimming at V came to 5 bases and at J to 6 bases, leaving 8 bases not matched to a gene. The CDR3 totals 14 residues. Germline CDR1 reads SGHAT; CDR2 reads FQNNGV. CDR3 coding DNA: TGTGCCAGCAGCCCACGGGAGGAGAAGGATACGCAGTATTTT. Residues: CASSPREEKDTQYF.

The chain is built from TRBV11-2 and TRBJ2-1; 8 nucleotides align to TRBD2. The germline CDR1 and CDR2 sequences are SGHAT and FQNNGV. This CDR3 comprises 12 residues. CDR3 DNA sequence: TGTGGGATAGCGGGAAACAACAATGAGCAGTTCTTC. Amino acid sequence: CGIAGNNNEQFF.

This rearrangement joins TRBV27 to TRBJ1-1, with 9 bases fitting TRBD1. Trimming at V came to 3 bases and at J to 6 bases, leaving 5 bases not matched to a gene. The CDR3 sequence is 14 residues long. Germline CDR1 is MNHEY and CDR2 is SMNVEV (reference sequence). CDR3 nucleotides: TGTGCCAGCAGTTTGAGGGACAGGGCGGCTGAAGCTTTCTTT. It translates to CASSLRDRAAEAFF.

V and J are TRBV2 and TRBJ2-7; 11 nucleotides line up with TRBD2. The ends lost 5 bases at V and 0 bases at J; junction bases unmatched: 3. CDR1 and CDR2 from the germline V gene are SNHLY and FYNNEI. The CDR3 runs to 15 residues. The DNA for the CDR3 is TGTGCCAGCAGTCTTAGCGGGAGGGACTCCTACGAGCAGTACTTC. As protein: CASSLSGRDSYEQYF.

This clone has just a few counts. The CDR3 loop is CASSPPGRNYEQYF. CDR3 bases: TGTGCCAGCAGCCCACCGGGACGGAACTACGAGCAGTACTTC. The chain is built from TRBV7-6 and TRBJ2-7; D possibly uses TRBD1 or TRBD2 (5 bases each). Per the germline V gene, CDR1 is SGHVS and CDR2 is FNYEAQ. Trimming removed 5 bases at V and 3 bases at J, with 14 bases between. The CDR3 is 14 residues long.

The chain is built from TRBV7-6 and TRBJ2-7; TRBD1 matches at 7 bases. V lost 5 bases to trimming and J lost 2 bases; unmatched junction nucleotides: 6. The V gene's germline CDR1 is SGHVS and CDR2 FNYEAQ. The CDR3 is 14 residues long. CDR3 sequence: CASSSPGQPYEQYF. For the CDR3, the DNA is TGTGCCAGCAGCAGCCCGGGACAGCCCTACGAGCAGTACTTC.

V is TRBV5-1 and J is TRBJ2-7, with D perhaps matching TRBD1 or TRBD2 (5 bases each). V lost 1 base to trimming and J lost 4 bases, with 15 bases between them. CDR1 is SGHRS and CDR2 is YFSETQ in the germline V gene. The CDR3 runs to 15 residues. The CDR3 protein is CASSLYSGDGYEQYF. CDR3 in DNA: TGCGCCAGCAGCTTGTACTCCGGGGACGGATACGAGCAGTACTTC.

The CDR3 DNA sequence: TGTGCCAGCAGCCTACGACATGAGAACACTGAAGCTTTCTTT. It yields the protein CASSLRHENTEAFF. The genes are TRBV7-9 and TRBJ1-1; D is undetermined. CDR1 is SEHNR, CDR2 FQNEAQ, per germline (reference sequence). The CDR3 covers 14 residues. V lost 5 bases to trimming and J lost 1 base, with 11 bases between them.

The V call is TRBV11-2, the J call TRBJ1-1; TRBD1 matches at 8 bases. Germline CDR1 and CDR2: SGHAT and FQNNGV. The CDR3 has 15 residues. V lost 5 bases, J lost 2 bases, and 7 bases stayed unmatched. CDR3: CASSLGRGLNTEAFF. CDR3 in DNA: TGTGCCAGCAGCCTGGGCAGGGGGCTAAACACTGAAGCTTTCTTT.

J is TRBJ1-1 and V is TRBV4-3, with D possibly matching TRBD1 (6 bases). CDR3 length equals 16 residues. Germline V gene data show CDR1 as LGHNA and CDR2 as YSLEER. Trimming removed 3 bases at V and 4 bases at J, with 18 bases between. The CDR3 nucleotides are TGCGCCAGCAGCCAGGCTCCGGGGGGGGCGCGCACTGAAGCTTTCTTT. It is translated as CASSQAPGGARTEAFF.

The chain's CDR3 is CASSQVWGVLAGGRRGHNEQFF. The CDR3 DNA sequence: TGCGCCAGCAGCCAAGTCTGGGGAGTCCTAGCGGGAGGGCGACGGGGGCACAATGAGCAGTTCTTC. The chain carries TRBV4-3 and TRBJ2-1; TRBD2 aligns across 12 bases. Germline V gene sequence: CDR1 LGHNA, CDR2 YSLEER. CDR3 size: 22 residues. V shed 1 base and J 5 bases; nucleotides not matched to a gene: 21.

This CDR3 reads CAIDEGGRSNQPQHF. CDR3 DNA: TGTGCCATCGACGAAGGGGGACGGAGCAATCAGCCCCAGCATTTT. The rearrangement joins TRBV28 to TRBJ1-5; possible D gene TRBD1, 6 bases. Germline V gene lookup returns CDR1 MDHEN and CDR2 SYDVKM. With 10 bases removed from V and 1 base from J, the gap between germline ends came to 17 bases. The length of the CDR3 is 15 residues.

The rearrangement uses TRBV5-4 and TRBJ1-1; D might be TRBD1 (6 bases). The V and J ends lost 1 base and 0 bases respectively, with 13 bases between them. The CDR3 runs 16 residues. CDR1 and CDR2 (germline): SGHNT, YYREEE (reference sequence). The CDR3 sequence: CASSLSDRPLNTEAFF. The DNA of the CDR3 is TGTGCCAGCAGCTTGTCTGACAGGCCTTTGAACACTGAAGCTTTCTTT.

The rearrangement joins TRBV29-1 to TRBJ2-5; D unresolved. The ends were cut back, 5 bases at V and 5 bases at J, with 12 bases in the middle. Germline CDR1 and CDR2: SQVTM and ANQGSEA. The CDR3 is made up of 12 amino acids. DNA of the CDR3: TGCAGCGTTTATAGCACGTGGGAGACCCAGTACTTC. This sequence encodes CSVYSTWETQYF.

Regarding this clone: A much more abundant neighbour one base away suggests this may be a read error. Other DNA sequences in the sample encode the same CDR3. The chain joins TRBV7-3 to TRBJ1-1, with a possible D match to TRBD1 (5 bases). The CDR3 runs 13 residues. Germline assignment: CDR1 SGHTA and CDR2 FQGTGA. Trimming pared 2 bases from V and 1 base from J, leaving 5 bases between. The CDR3 region is CASSLGQNTEAFF. CDR3 DNA: TGTGCCAGCAGCTTAGGACAGAACACTGAAGCTTTCTTT.

The rearrangement joins TRBV5-4 to TRBJ2-7, with D unclear. The CDR3 contains 14 residues. Trimming shortened V by 1 base and J by 0 bases, and 8 bases separated the two germline ends. CDR1 is SGHNT, CDR2 YYREEE, per germline (reference sequence). The CDR3 nucleotides read TGTGCCAGCAGCTTGTGGGGAAGCTCCTACGAGCAGTACTTC. This translates into CASSLWGSSYEQYF.

The chain links TRBV29-1 to TRBJ2-7, with 7 bases aligning to TRBD2. In germline, CDR1 is SQVTM, CDR2 ANQGSEA. J was trimmed by 1 base and V by 3 bases; bases with no gene match: 12. The CDR3 totals 16 residues. The CDR3 bases are TGCAGCGTTGACAGTGCGGGAGCATTTGGGTCCTACGAGCAGTACTTC. Translating it yields CSVDSAGAFGSYEQYF.